The source of this T cell receptor (beta chain) is a study of blood T cell repertoires in COVID-19. On the study more broadly: From T cells, B-cell-depleted T cells, or PBMCs came the material, which was cDNA or gDNA.

Germline lookup yields CDR1 MNHEY and CDR2 SVGAGI. This CDR3 comprises 12 residues. The ends were cut back, 9 bases at V and 0 bases at J, with 6 bases in the middle. As originally analysed: Quantification of nucleated cells was approximated via reference gene primer amplification. Assay: immunoSEQ multiplex PCR; the TCRdb copy retains only in-frame clones and omits some. The V and J calls and the clone size are those of that table, but D and trimming were determined from the DNA. In the table there are about 96,000 clones, less than 85% of which are singletons. The rearrangement joins TRBV6-5 to TRBJ1-5; D not resolved. The receptor was isolated from a woman in her sixties or seventies with acute or convalescent COVID-19. The material sequenced was peripheral blood. The CDR3 region is CASEHSNQPQHF. The CDR3 DNA reads as TGTGCCAGTGAACATAGCAATCAGCCCCAGCATTTT.